This is a list of T cell receptor beta chains from one sample in a study of shared clonotypes between healthy human individuals. Generated by immunoSEQ multiplex PCR, the TCRdb table keeps only in-frame clones and is missing some. Of about 2.1 million clones in the sample, 85% to 95% were seen once. Sequencing was carried out using naive CD8+ T cells from PBMCs. These receptors all come from a man younger than 30 in good health. Some clones in this sample may be carry-over from other donors' samples. Both conserved end residues are part of each CDR3. D genes are given only for firm matches. Rows give clone size only sometimes, using once, few, many, or a class for an expanded clone.

TRBJ2-2,-,TRBD2,TRBV11-2,CASSLAGSLGELFF,TGTGCCAGCAGCCTAGCGGGTTCCCTAGGGGAGCTGTTTTTT
TRBJ1-2,-,-,TRBV7-6,CASSLAQGRNGYTF,TGTGCCAGCAGCTTAGCGCAGGGTCGGAATGGCTACACCTTC
TRBJ2-7,-,-,TRBV13,CASSLNRGGEQYF,TGTGCCAGCAGCTTAAATAGGGGGGGCGAGCAGTACTTC
TRBJ2-5,-,-,TRBV4-3,CASSQDREETQYF,TGCGCCAGCAGCCAAGACAGGGAAGAGACCCAGTACTTC
TRBJ2-7,-,TRBD1,TRBV2,CASRIDRGLSYEQYF,TGTGCCAGCAGGATCGACAGGGGCCTCTCCTACGAGCAGTACTTC
TRBJ2-2,-,TRBD1,TRBV6-6,CASSFAGGAGTGELFF,TGTGCCAGCAGCTTCGCAGGGGGCGCCGGCACCGGGGAGCTGTTTTTT
TRBJ1-1,-,-,TRBV5-1,CASTRGNTEAFF,TGCGCCAGCACCAGGGGAAACACTGAAGCTTTCTTT
TRBJ2-3,-,-,TRBV7-9,CASSLALDTQYF,TGTGCCAGCAGCTTAGCTTTAGATACGCAGTATTTT
TRBJ2-7,-,-,TRBV28,CASTPVGTFIYEQYF,TGTGCCAGCACCCCGGTGGGGACTTTTATCTACGAGCAGTACTTC
TRBJ1-1,few,TRBD1,TRBV6-1,CASRETGGRTEAFF,TGTGCCAGCAGGGAAACAGGGGGAAGAACTGAAGCTTTCTTT
TRBJ2-7,-,-,TRBV10-1,CASSEGQLPAYEQYF,TGCGCCAGCAGTGAGGGACAGCTTCCTGCCTACGAGCAGTACTTC
TRBJ1-1,-,-,TRBV27,CASSEGTEAFF,TGTGCCAGCAGTGAAGGGACTGAAGCTTTCTTT
TRBJ2-7,-,TRBD1,TRBV5-4,CASSQTGGAPAYEQYF,TGTGCCAGCAGCCAAACAGGGGGCGCCCCGGCCTACGAGCAGTACTTC
TRBJ2-7,-,TRBD2,TRBV5-4,CASSQSGSRAYEQYF,TGTGCCAGCAGCCAGAGCGGGAGTCGCGCCTACGAGCAGTACTTC
TRBJ2-2,-,-,TRBV28,CASSAVNTGELFF,TGTGCCAGCAGTGCCGTGAACACCGGGGAGCTGTTTTTT
TRBJ2-7,-,-,TRBV28,CASSLPQGAHEQYF,TGTGCCAGCAGTTTACCACAGGGAGCCCACGAGCAGTACTTC
TRBJ2-5,-,-,TRBV7-9,CASSLVGEEWETQYF,TGTGCCAGCAGCTTAGTGGGAGAAGAGTGGGAGACCCAGTACTTC
TRBJ2-7,once,TRBD1,TRBV28,CASSYRGLGYEQYF,TGTGCCAGCAGTTACAGGGGGCTCGGGTACGAGCAGTACTTC
TRBJ2-1,-,-,TRBV29-1,CSVETGTHNEQFF,TGCAGCGTTGAAACGGGAACCCACAATGAGCAGTTCTTC
TRBJ2-7,-,-,TRBV28,CASSFRVYEQYF,TGTGCCAGCAGTTTTCGGGTCTACGAGCAGTACTTC
TRBJ1-1,once,-,TRBV25-1,CASSEGYTEAFF,TGTGCCAGCAGTGAAGGCTACACTGAAGCTTTCTTT
TRBJ1-5,-,-,TRBV19,CASRYRILSNQPQHF,TGTGCCAGTAGGTACCGCATCCTCAGCAATCAGCCCCAGCATTTT
TRBJ2-1,-,TRBD2,TRBV27,CASSPKTGLVGSEQFF,TGTGCCAGCAGTCCGAAGACGGGACTAGTAGGTAGTGAGCAGTTCTTC
TRBJ2-4,-,-,TRBV28,CASQTAGKNIQYF,TGTGCCAGCCAGACCGCAGGAAAAAACATTCAGTACTTC
TRBJ2-1,-,TRBD2,TRBV5-6,CASSFLAGGLGEQFF,TGTGCCAGCAGCTTTCTAGCGGGAGGGTTGGGTGAGCAGTTCTTC
TRBJ2-4,-,-,TRBV28,CASNRGAKNIQYF,TGTGCCAGCAATAGGGGGGCCAAAAACATTCAGTACTTC
TRBJ1-5,few,-,TRBV19,CASSAWTVSNQPQHF,TGTGCCAGTAGTGCTTGGACAGTTAGCAATCAGCCCCAGCATTTT
TRBJ2-1,-,TRBD1,TRBV9,CASSVTGGSGNEQFF,TGTGCCAGCAGTGTTACAGGGGGTTCCGGCAATGAGCAGTTCTTC
TRBJ1-3,-,-,TRBV7-9,CASSPLGAGSENTIYF,TGTGCCAGCAGCCCCCTTGGGGCAGGGTCGGAAAACACCATATATTTT
TRBJ2-1,-,TRBD2,TRBV9,CASSGPGLGLGEQFF,TGTGCCAGCAGCGGGCCGGGACTAGGGTTAGGGGAGCAGTTCTTC
TRBJ2-7,-,TRBD1,TRBV27,CASSTQGAYEQYF,TGTGCCAGCAGTACCCAGGGGGCGTACGAGCAGTACTTC
TRBJ2-1,-,-,TRBV6-1,CASTGGYEQFF,TGTGCCAGCACAGGGGGGTATGAGCAGTTCTTC
TRBJ2-7,-,TRBD2,TRBV11-2,CASSYWTSGTSYEQYF,TGTGCCAGCAGCTACTGGACTAGCGGGACCTCCTACGAGCAGTACTTC
TRBJ2-7,-,TRBD2,TRBV9,CASSVEAGAYEQYF,TGTGCCAGCAGCGTAGAAGCGGGGGCCTACGAGCAGTACTTC
TRBJ2-3,-,-,TRBV21-1,CASSKMGVCTDTQYF,TGTGCCAGCAGCAAAATGGGGGTCTGCACAGATACGCAGTATTTT
TRBJ2-1,once,-,TRBV30,CAWSVEFGGEQFF,TGTGCCTGGAGTGTAGAGTTTGGGGGGGAGCAGTTCTTC
TRBJ2-5,-,-,TRBV6-5,CASSYGAVQETQYF,TGTGCCAGCAGTTACGGGGCGGTACAAGAGACCCAGTACTTC